These 10 T cell receptor beta chains share one sample of origin, sequenced in a study of blood T cell repertoires in COVID-19. The table came from immunoSEQ multiplex PCR; TCRdb's copy has only in-frame clones and leaves some out. The profile shows approximately 50,000 clones, approximately 80% of them singletons. Material: peripheral blood. The origin of the receptors is a man aged 55 to 70 with COVID-19, enrolled during active disease.

This clone was observed a few times. V usage is TRBV5-1 and J usage is TRBJ2-7, with 10 bases matching TRBD2. In germline, CDR1 is SGHRS, CDR2 YFSETQ. Trimming removed 5 bases from V and 3 bases from J; junction bases left unmatched: 11. This CDR3 is built from 16 residues. CDR3: CASSQTATSGLYEQYF. As DNA, the CDR3 is TGCGCCAGCAGTCAAACCGCGACTAGCGGGCTCTACGAGCAGTACTTC.

The chain recombines TRBV3-1 (or the pseudogene TRBV3-2) with TRBJ2-3; the match to TRBD2 covers 7 bases. Germline lookup yields CDR1 LGHDT and CDR2 YNNKEL (reference sequence). V trimming: 4 bases; J trimming: 0 bases; junction bases outside the gene matches: 4. The CDR3 loop spans 15 amino acids. CDR3 amino acids: CASSPRRGSTDTQYF. The CDR3 region has the DNA TGTGCCAGCAGCCCCCGGCGGGGGAGCACAGATACGCAGTATTTT.

The V call is TRBV29-1, the J call TRBJ2-1; 8 positions match TRBD1. The length of the CDR3 is 12 residues. Germline CDR1 and CDR2: SQVTM and ANQGSEA. The CDR3 sequence is CVGQASYNEQFF. CDR3 coding DNA: TGCGTGGGACAGGCCTCCTACAATGAGCAGTTCTTC.

The V and J genes are TRBV5-1 and TRBJ2-7; 7 bases map to TRBD1. V lost 0 bases and J lost 5; bases outside the gene matches: 8. Germline CDR1 SGHRS, CDR2 YFSETQ. This CDR3 is 15 amino acids long. The CDR3, as DNA: TGCGCCAGCAGCTTGGGACAGGGAAGTGGCAACGAGCAGTACTTC. This sequence encodes CASSLGQGSGNEQYF.

The V gene is TRBV7-2, the J gene TRBJ2-3; 10 bases map to TRBD2. Germline lookup yields CDR1 SGHTA and CDR2 FQGNSA. V lost 5 bases to trimming and J lost 4 bases; unmatched junction nucleotides: 18. CDR3 length: 19 residues. The CDR3 reads CASSTRPGTSDRGADTQYF. The CDR3 nucleotides read TGTGCCAGCAGCACCAGACCCGGGACTAGCGACCGGGGGGCAGATACGCAGTATTTT.

The chain uses TRBV7-2 and TRBJ2-4; D uncertain. The CDR3 is 14 amino acids. The germline V gene has CDR1 SGHTA and CDR2 FQGNSA. Trimming left V 5 bases short and J 0 bases short, with 8 bases between. Here the CDR3 reads CASSKQLAKNIQYF. CDR3 in DNA: TGTGCCAGCAGCAAACAGCTAGCCAAAAACATTCAGTACTTC.

The CDR3 loop reads CASSLVAGGAETQYF. Written as DNA, the CDR3 is TGTGCCAGCAGCTTAGTTGCGGGGGGCGCCGAGACCCAGTACTTC. This chain joins TRBV7-8 and TRBJ2-5; the match to TRBD2 covers 8 bases. Unmatched junction bases numbered 6, after V lost 1 base and J lost 5 bases. CDR1 and CDR2 from the germline V gene are SGHVS and FQNEAQ. The CDR3 has 15 amino acids.

This chain uses TRBV5-1 with TRBJ2-7; 8 bases line up with TRBD1. The CDR3 is made up of 15 amino acids. With V trimmed by 4 bases and J by 3 bases, 9 bases remained unmatched. Germline CDR1 SGHRS, CDR2 YFSETQ. The CDR3 nucleotides read TGCGCCAGCAGCACCGGGAGACAGGGGAACTACGAGCAGTACTTC. Amino acids: CASSTGRQGNYEQYF.

The chain employs TRBV29-1 and TRBJ1-2; TRBD1 might be the D (6 bases). CDR1 and CDR2 from the germline V gene are SQVTM and ANQGSEA. Trimming removed 0 bases from V and 2 bases from J, with 10 bases in between. The CDR3 loop spans 14 amino acids. The CDR3 DNA reads as TGCAGCGTTGAAGAGACCGGGACAAACTATGGCTACACCTTC. It specifies CSVEETGTNYGYTF.

The V and J genes are TRBV2 and TRBJ2-5; 12 bases are a match to TRBD1. The V gene end was trimmed by 6 bases and the J gene end by 5 bases; junction bases not matched to a gene: 10. The germline V gene encodes CDR1 SNHLY and CDR2 FYNNEI. CDR3 size: 16 residues. CDR3 sequence: CASRGTGTGGLETQYF. CDR3 DNA: TGTGCCAGCAGGGGGACCGGGACAGGGGGCCTGGAGACCCAGTACTTC.